This TCR beta chain originates from a study of PD-L1 blockade in urothelial cancer. Study-wide context: Each participant's history included 0 to 3 prior chemotherapy regimens. Analyzed time points were 3 weeks (second dose) and 6 weeks after therapy began. Blood yielded a median of approximately 130,000 T cells per sample.

This clone has more than one count but fewer than ten. The time point here: pretreatment peripheral blood. Peripheral blood mononuclear cells were collected from every patient before and during treatment, yielding between 1 and 8 samples per patient. CDR1 is SGHTA and CDR2 is FQGNSA in the germline V gene. The CDR3 has 15 residues. The germline V and J ends were trimmed by 1 base and 10 bases, with 14 bases remaining between them. Clones were read by immunoSEQ multiplex PCR, and TCRdb kept only the in-frame ones, dropping some. Of some 46,000 clones in the sample, around 81% were seen once. The sample consisted of PBMCs, taken around atezolizumab (anti-PD-L1) treatment. The chain joins TRBV7-2 to TRBJ1-6; D not certain. The clonotype originates from a man aged 55 to 70 with urothelial cancer. The CDR3 nucleotides read TGTGCCAGCAGCTTAGTATCAGGAGGAGGATCACCCCTCCACTTT. Protein: CASSLVSGGGSPLHF.